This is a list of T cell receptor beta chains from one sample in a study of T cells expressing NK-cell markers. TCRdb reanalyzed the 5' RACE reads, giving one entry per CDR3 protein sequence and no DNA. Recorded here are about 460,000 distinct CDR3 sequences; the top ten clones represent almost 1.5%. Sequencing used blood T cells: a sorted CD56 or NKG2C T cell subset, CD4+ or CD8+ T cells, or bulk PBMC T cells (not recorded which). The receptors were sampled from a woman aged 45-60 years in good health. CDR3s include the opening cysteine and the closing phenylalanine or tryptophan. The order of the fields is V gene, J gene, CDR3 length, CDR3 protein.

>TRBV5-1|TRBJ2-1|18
CASSLSRLAGRTYNEQFF
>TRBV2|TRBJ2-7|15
CASRRGGLVGPEQYF
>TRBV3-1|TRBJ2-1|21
CASSQEWTSGRAERHLNEQFF
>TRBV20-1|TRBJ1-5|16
CSARDLGVDSNQPQHF
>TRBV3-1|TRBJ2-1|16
CASSPHLETRGNEQFF
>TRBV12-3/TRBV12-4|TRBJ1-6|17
CASSSPARTGDNSPLHF
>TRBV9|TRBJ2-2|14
CASSVSMVEGELFF
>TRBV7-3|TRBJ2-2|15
CASSLDGRGTGELFF
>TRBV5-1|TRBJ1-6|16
CASRKERDREYSPLHF
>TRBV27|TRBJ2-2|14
CASSLLGHAGELFF
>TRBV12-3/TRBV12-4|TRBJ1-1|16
CASSPGTGPMNTEAFF
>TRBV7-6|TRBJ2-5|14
CASSSTGTKETQYF
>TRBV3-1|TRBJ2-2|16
CASSPYPRGRGGELFF
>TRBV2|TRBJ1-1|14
CASILTGMNTEAFF
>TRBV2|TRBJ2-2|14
CASSERAPGRELFF
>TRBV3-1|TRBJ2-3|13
CASSQDWDATQYF
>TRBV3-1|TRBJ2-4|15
CASSSRAGGQNIQYF
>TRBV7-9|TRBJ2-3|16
CASRAGTSGNPDTQYF
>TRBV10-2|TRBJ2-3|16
CASSGPGTGSTDTQYF
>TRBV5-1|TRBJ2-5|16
CASSLEGGRLQETQYF
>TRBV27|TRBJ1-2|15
CASSLYPGQNYGYTF
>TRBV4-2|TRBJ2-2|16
CASSASSGRAYGELFF
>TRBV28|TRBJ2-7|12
CASRGVSYEQYF
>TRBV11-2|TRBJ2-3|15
CASRLTGMGTDTQYF
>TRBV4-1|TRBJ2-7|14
CASSQVRGQYEQYF
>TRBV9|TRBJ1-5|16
CASSVGPAGPGQPQHF
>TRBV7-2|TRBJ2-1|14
CASSFTSVSNEQFF
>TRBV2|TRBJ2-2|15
CASSVTVAATGELFF
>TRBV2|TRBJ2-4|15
CASRDDRFSTIIQYF
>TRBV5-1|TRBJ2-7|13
CASSLDRVGEQYF
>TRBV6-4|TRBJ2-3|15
CASSKVFGTGDTQYF
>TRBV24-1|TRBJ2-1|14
CATSEGGGYNEQFF
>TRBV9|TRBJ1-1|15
CASSVGIRGDTEAFF
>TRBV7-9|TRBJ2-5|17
CASSLGLAGTHQETQYF
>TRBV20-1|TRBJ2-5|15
CSAQHSGRGVETQYF
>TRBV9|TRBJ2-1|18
CASSQGVGDRSSYNEQFF
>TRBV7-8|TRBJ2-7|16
CASSLDSDRPSYEQYF
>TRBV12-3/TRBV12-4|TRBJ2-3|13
CASSLLFTDTQYF
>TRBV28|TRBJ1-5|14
CASSFAQTGQPQHF
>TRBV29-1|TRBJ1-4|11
CSVRLGEKLFF
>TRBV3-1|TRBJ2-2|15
CASSQEEAGPGELFF
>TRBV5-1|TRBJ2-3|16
CASSVAGGFSTDTQYF
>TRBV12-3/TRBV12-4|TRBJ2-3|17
CASSALSGLDGIYTQYF
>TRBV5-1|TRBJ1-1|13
CASKTGDLGEAFF
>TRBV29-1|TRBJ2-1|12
CSVEFGVNEQFF